These 30 T cell receptor beta chains share one sample of origin, sequenced in a study of a mutant IDH1 vaccine in newly diagnosed glioma (dated by TCRdb to about 2021). No antigen has been assigned to these receptors. Library prep was done by the immunoSEQ multiplex PCR assay. Held by TCRdb, this immuneACCESS table contains in-frame sequences only and omits some clones. Under half of the omission traces to an unresolved V gene where checked; the cause of the rest is unknown. For this sample the table gives some 66,000 clones, of which under 90% were detected only once. In total, the top ten clones hold about 4.6% of the sample. The time point label corresponds to: week 35, safety follow-up. Every vaccine dose consisted of 300 ug of a 20-mer mutant IDH1 peptide in Montanide, administered subcutaneously together with topical imiquimod. Sequenced material: PBMCs, taken from a glioma patient whose treatment included an IDH1 peptide vaccine. All receptors come from a man aged 30-40 years with glioma.

The chain couples TRBV11-2 to TRBJ1-4; D ambiguous. This CDR3 region has 13 residues. Germline loops: CDR1 SGHAT, CDR2 FQNNGV. V was clipped by 6 bases and J by 5 bases, with 10 bases between them. CDR3 in amino acids: CASRRAPNEKLFF. CDR3 sequence (DNA): TGTGCCAGCAGGAGGGCCCCAAATGAAAAACTGTTTTTT.

The J gene is TRBJ1-5, the V gene TRBV6-6, with TRBD1 identical over 7 bases. Germline V gives CDR1 MNHNY, CDR2 SVGAGI (reference sequence). The V gene end was trimmed by 6 bases and the J gene end by 2 bases; junction bases not matched to a gene: 4. CDR3 length equals 14 residues. The CDR3 reads CASRATGGNQPQHF. The CDR3 coding sequence is TGTGCCAGCAGGGCTACAGGGGGCAATCAGCCCCAGCATTTT.

This chain connects TRBV5-1 to TRBJ2-7, with TRBD1 identical over 7 bases. The CDR3 sequence is 15 residues long. The V gene's germline CDR1 is SGHRS and CDR2 YFSETQ. The V and J ends lost 1 base and 3 bases, in that order; junction bases with no gene match: 7. CDR3 sequence (DNA): TGCGCCAGCAGCTTGCGCACAGGGGCGCTCTACGAGCAGTACTTC. This sequence encodes CASSLRTGALYEQYF.

The J gene is TRBJ1-3, the V gene TRBV7-8; D not resolved. The CDR3 spans 14 residues. Trimming took 2 bases from V and 1 from J, leaving 6 bases between them. In germline, CDR1 is SGHVS, CDR2 FQNEAQ. This CDR3 reads CASSLRVSGNTIYF. In nucleotides, the CDR3 is TGTGCCAGCAGCTTACGAGTTTCTGGAAACACCATATATTTT.

J is TRBJ2-2 and V is TRBV5-4; D uncertain. Germline CDR1 SGHNT, CDR2 YYREEE (reference sequence). Trimming took 4 bases from V and 4 from J, leaving 11 bases between them. CDR3 length: 14 residues. The CDR3 protein is CASSTALVTGELFF. CDR3 DNA: TGTGCCAGCAGCACGGCCTTGGTCACCGGGGAGCTGTTTTTT. The full variable domain, its missing parts supplied by reference TRBV5-4 and TRBJ2-2, is ETGVTQSPTHLIKTRGQQVTLRCSSQSGHNTVSWYQQALGQGPQFIFQYYREEENGRGNFPPRFSGLQFPNYSSELNVNALELDDSALYLCASSTALVTGELFFGEGSRLTVL.

V is TRBV11-2 and J is TRBJ1-1; tentative D call: TRBD1 (5 bases). V lost 1 base, J lost 4 bases, and 13 bases lay in between. The CDR3 totals 15 residues. Germline V lookup: CDR1 SGHAT, CDR2 FQNNGV. In nucleotides, the CDR3 is TGTGCCAGCAGCTTAGGACAGAACGTGATCACTGAAGCTTTCTTT. Translation: CASSLGQNVITEAFF.

This sequence joins TRBV7-2 and TRBJ2-1; D is ambiguous. Trimming took 0 bases from V and 7 from J, leaving 13 bases between them. This CDR3 contains 15 residues. From germline, CDR1 is SGHTA and CDR2 FQGNSA. The CDR3, as DNA: TGTGCCAGCAGCTTAGCGGGCAGCGCTTCGAATGAGCAGTTCTTC. Translation gives CASSLAGSASNEQFF.

V gene TRBV6-5 combines with J gene TRBJ1-1; 10 bases are a match to TRBD1. The CDR3 runs to 15 residues. V was pared by 6 bases and J by 0 bases, with 4 bases of the junction left unmatched. The germline V gene encodes CDR1 MNHEY and CDR2 SVGAGI. The CDR3 DNA reads TGTGCCAGCAGCCGGGACAGGGGTATGAACACTGAAGCTTTCTTT. Translation gives CASSRDRGMNTEAFF.

This clone came up once. The chain couples TRBV25-1 to TRBJ1-3; D gene unclear. This CDR3 spans 12 amino acids. From germline, CDR1 is MGHDK and CDR2 SYGVNS. Trimming took 2 bases from V and 3 from J, leaving 2 bases between them. The DNA of the CDR3 is TGTGCCAGCAGTGAACGTGGAAACACCATATATTTT. Protein sequence: CASSERGNTIYF.

The gene calls are TRBV5-6 and TRBJ2-7; 7 nucleotides agree with TRBD1. The CDR3 runs 13 residues. CDR1 and CDR2 (germline): SGHDT, YYEEEE. V shed 0 bases, J shed 6 bases, and the junction held 3 bases outside the gene matches. CDR3: CASSLGRQGEQYF. The CDR3 nucleotides are TGTGCCAGCAGCTTGGGCCGACAGGGCGAGCAGTACTTC.

Only a few counts were recorded for this clone. CDR3 region: CASSPRESQGFGNQPQHF. CDR3 bases: TGTGCCAGCTCACCACGCGAATCACAAGGCTTTGGCAATCAGCCCCAGCATTTT. The chain links TRBV18 to TRBJ1-5; D unclear. The CDR3 covers 18 residues. Germline-derived CDR1 and CDR2 are KGHSH and LQKENI. Trimming took off 1 base at V and 2 bases at J, with 18 bases between the two ends.

The rearrangement uses TRBV5-1 and TRBJ2-2; TRBD1 matches 7 bases. Germline values: CDR1 SGHRS, CDR2 YFSETQ. Trimming cost V 4 bases and J 4 bases; bases outside gene matches: 4. This CDR3 region has 14 residues. The CDR3 sequence is CASSRTGATGELFF. CDR3 in DNA: TGCGCCAGCAGCCGGACAGGAGCCACCGGGGAGCTGTTTTTT.

The chain uses TRBV10-3 and TRBJ2-1, with TRBD1 identical over 7 bases. Germline V gives CDR1 ENHRY, CDR2 SYGVKD. Losses at the gene ends were 6 bases for V and 8 bases for J; bases not matched to a gene: 10. The CDR3 is 14 amino acids. The CDR3 DNA reads TGTGCCATCAGGGCCGGACAGGTGAGGGATGAGCAGTTCTTC. It yields the protein CAIRAGQVRDEQFF.

This rearrangement joins TRBV28 to TRBJ1-5, with D uncertain. Trimming removed 3 bases from V and 6 bases from J, with 21 bases in between. The CDR3 totals 17 residues. In germline, CDR1 is MDHEN, CDR2 SYDVKM. This CDR3 is CASSLRQIKTPGQPQHF. DNA of the CDR3: TGTGCCAGCAGTTTGAGGCAGATAAAAACCCCCGGTCAGCCCCAGCATTTT.

The chain is built from TRBV27 and TRBJ1-2; 7 nucleotides agree with TRBD1. Per the germline V gene, CDR1 is MNHEY and CDR2 is SMNVEV (reference sequence). The V gene end was trimmed by 3 bases and the J gene end by 6 bases; junction bases not matched to a gene: 10. The CDR3 loop spans 15 amino acids. The CDR3 protein is CASSFQAQGWDGYTF. The CDR3 nucleotides read TGTGCCAGCAGTTTTCAGGCACAGGGGTGGGATGGCTACACCTTC.

The chain combines TRBV28 with TRBJ1-4; D unresolved. The length of the CDR3 is 15 residues. Germline-derived CDR1 and CDR2 are MDHEN and SYDVKM. Trimming removed 6 bases at V and 1 base at J, with 12 bases between. The CDR3 nucleotides are TGTGCCAGCAGCAGTCAACGGCAAACTAATGAAAAACTGTTTTTT. Its protein product is CASSSQRQTNEKLFF.

This clone was seen only a few times. V and J are TRBV9 and TRBJ1-5; the match to TRBD1 covers 7 bases. V lost 3 bases, J lost 0 bases, and 6 bases stayed unmatched. Looked up from germline, CDR1 is SGDLS and CDR2 is YYNGEE. The CDR3 is 16 residues long. Here the CDR3 reads CASSAGTVISNQPQHF. CDR3 nucleotides: TGTGCCAGCAGCGCCGGGACAGTCATTAGCAATCAGCCCCAGCATTTT.

This chain uses TRBV7-9 with TRBJ2-1; 9 bases are a match to TRBD1. This CDR3 region has 14 residues. The germline gives CDR1 SEHNR, CDR2 FQNEAQ (reference sequence). Trimming removed 5 bases from V and 6 bases from J; junction bases left unmatched: 5. For the CDR3, the DNA is TGTGCCAGCAGCCTACAGGGGGCGATCAATGAGCAGTTCTTC. It yields the protein CASSLQGAINEQFF.

The chain couples TRBV7-2 to TRBJ1-5, with D possibly being TRBD1 (5 bases). The CDR3 totals 14 residues. Germline V gene lookup returns CDR1 SGHTA and CDR2 FQGNSA. Trimming removed 1 base at V and 8 bases at J, with 12 bases between. The CDR3 loop reads CASSLDTGGKPQHF. The CDR3 DNA sequence: TGTGCCAGCAGCTTAGACACGGGGGGAAAGCCCCAGCATTTT.

The V and J genes are TRBV30 and TRBJ2-2; 7 bases fit TRBD2. Germline-derived CDR1 and CDR2 are GTSNPN and SVGIG (reference sequence). The CDR3 length is 16 residues. V lost 2 bases, J lost 2 bases, and 8 bases stayed unmatched. The DNA of the CDR3 is TGTGCCTGGAGTCGACCCGGGGGGTCCAACACCGGGGAGCTGTTTTTT. It specifies CAWSRPGGSNTGELFF.

The rearrangement uses TRBV29-1 and TRBJ1-2; tentative D call: TRBD1 (6 bases). CDR3 size: 13 residues. CDR1 is SQVTM and CDR2 is ANQGSEA in the germline V gene. The V end lost 7 bases, the J end lost 2 bases, and 14 bases lay between the germline ends. CDR3: CSAEQGPNYGYTF. The CDR3 DNA reads TGCAGCGCAGAACAGGGTCCCAACTATGGCTACACCTTC.

The chain has TRBV6-1 and TRBJ2-7, with 9 bases that match TRBD1. The V gene's germline CDR1 is MNHNS and CDR2 SASEGT. After removal of 6 bases from V and 0 bases from J, the junction contained 6 bases not matched to a gene. The CDR3 is 15 amino acids. The DNA for the CDR3 is TGTGCCAGCAGAGCGGACAGGGGCGCCTCCTACGAGCAGTACTTC. Its translation is CASRADRGASYEQYF.

On this clone: The sample holds other DNA sequences that translate to the same CDR3. The rearrangement uses TRBV19 and TRBJ2-1, with 12 bases lining up with TRBD2. There are 15 residues in the CDR3. Germline CDR1 LNHDA, CDR2 SQIVND (reference sequence). The V segment lost 4 bases and the J segment 7 bases; nucleotides outside the gene matches: 5. Here the CDR3 DNA reads TGTGCCAGTAGTACCCTAGCGGGGGGGTTGAATGAGCAGTTCTTC. Translated, it gives CASSTLAGGLNEQFF.

The count of this clone is one. The J gene is TRBJ2-7, the V gene TRBV28; D not certain. The CDR3 sequence is 14 residues long. V was trimmed by 5 bases and J by 2 bases, leaving 13 bases between them. Germline V gives CDR1 MDHEN, CDR2 SYDVKM. CDR3 in amino acids: CASSTSGPPYEQYF. The DNA of the CDR3 is TGTGCCAGCAGTACGTCCGGGCCCCCCTACGAGCAGTACTTC.

This chain uses TRBV7-9 with TRBJ1-5; no reliable D call. The CDR3 spans 16 residues. V dropped 1 base and J dropped 4 bases, with 14 bases sitting between them. CDR1 SEHNR and CDR2 FQNEAQ come from the germline V gene (reference sequence). CDR3 sequence reads: CASSLGFGQRNQPQHF. In DNA form, the CDR3 reads TGTGCCAGCAGCTTAGGATTCGGGCAGAGGAATCAGCCCCAGCATTTT. Combining the CDR3 with reference TRBV7-9 and TRBJ1-5 gives the whole variable domain DTGVSQNPRHKITKRGQNVTFRCDPISEHNRLYWYRQTLGQGPEFLTYFQNEAQLEKSRLLSDRFSAERPKGSFSTLEIQRTEQGDSAMYLCASSLGFGQRNQPQHFGDGTRLSIL.

The CDR3 protein is CASSVGVEVNSPLHF. Written as DNA, the CDR3 is TGTGCCAGCAGCGTAGGGGTGGAAGTTAATTCACCCCTCCACTTT. The V and J genes are TRBV9 and TRBJ1-6; unclear D gene. The length of the CDR3 is 15 residues. Trimming removed 0 bases from V and 6 bases from J, with 10 bases in between. Looked up from germline, CDR1 is SGDLS and CDR2 is YYNGEE.

The chain employs TRBV5-1 and TRBJ2-5; D remains unclear. Per germline, CDR1 SGHRS and CDR2 YFSETQ. Trimming cost V 4 bases and J 3 bases, with 13 bases left between them. The CDR3 has 14 residues. CDR3 DNA: TGCGCCAGCAGCGGTGGCGGTTTAGAAGAGACCCAGTACTTC. Protein: CASSGGGLEETQYF.

The rearrangement joins TRBV6-1 to TRBJ2-1, with D perhaps TRBD1 or TRBD2 (5 bases each). This CDR3 comprises 15 residues. V was clipped by 9 bases and J by 3 bases, with 18 bases between them. Per germline, CDR1 MNHNS and CDR2 SASEGT. Here the CDR3 reads CARFDRDRNYNEQFF. The CDR3 nucleotides read TGTGCCAGATTCGACCGGGACCGTAACTACAATGAGCAGTTCTTC.

V usage is TRBV7-8 and J usage is TRBJ2-2; 8 bases line up with TRBD2. V was clipped by 7 bases and J by 1 base; unmatched bases: 5. Germline assignment: CDR1 SGHVS and CDR2 FQNEAQ. This CDR3 has 15 amino acids. The CDR3 sequence is CASKVSGGNTGELFF. In nucleotides, the CDR3 is TGTGCCAGCAAAGTGAGCGGGGGGAACACCGGGGAGCTGTTTTTT.

The chain employs TRBV4-1 and TRBJ2-1, with D unclear. The CDR3 is 16 residues long. Germline loops: CDR1 MGHRA, CDR2 YSYEKL. V lost 0 bases and J lost 9, with 18 bases in between. CDR3 sequence: CASSQDQPRSRAEQFF. CDR3 DNA: TGCGCCAGCAGCCAAGATCAACCACGGTCTAGAGCTGAGCAGTTCTTC.